Listed below are T cell receptor beta chains from one sample, sequenced in a study of blood T cell repertoires in COVID-19. Clones were read by immunoSEQ multiplex PCR, and TCRdb kept only the in-frame ones, dropping some. Of approximately 200,000 clones in the sample, 85% were seen once. Material for sequencing was PBMCs or T cells enriched from blood (not recorded which). These receptors came from a man in his forties who had recovered from COVID-19. Each CDR3 is given with its conserved first and last residue. Fields, in order: J gene, D gene, V gene, clone size, CDR3 protein, CDR3 DNA. A D gene is named only where the DNA matches it firmly. Expanded clones get a size class; other rows say once, few or many, or leave the size out.

j_gene: TRBJ2-1; d_gene: .; v_gene: TRBV5-1; abundance: .; CDR3aa: CASSLQGGALGDEQFF; CDR3nt: TGCGCCAGCAGCTTGCAGGGCGGGGCCCTCGGGGATGAGCAGTTCTTC
j_gene: TRBJ1-2; d_gene: .; v_gene: TRBV5-1; abundance: .; CDR3aa: CASSLDRVADGYTF; CDR3nt: TGCGCCAGCAGCTTGGACAGGGTCGCGGATGGCTACACCTTC
j_gene: TRBJ1-1; d_gene: .; v_gene: TRBV4-1; abundance: many; CDR3aa: CASSQVGGDIIEAFF; CDR3nt: TGCGCCAGCAGCCAAGTGGGTGGGGACATCATCGAAGCTTTCTTT
j_gene: TRBJ2-3; d_gene: .; v_gene: TRBV5-5; abundance: .; CDR3aa: CASSKLNRGGTDTQYF; CDR3nt: TGTGCCAGCAGCAAACTAAACAGGGGGGGAACAGATACGCAGTATTTT
j_gene: TRBJ2-7; d_gene: TRBD1; v_gene: TRBV4-1; abundance: .; CDR3aa: CASSHQFGTGSYEQYF; CDR3nt: TGCGCCAGCAGCCATCAGTTCGGGACAGGCTCCTACGAGCAGTACTTC
j_gene: TRBJ2-2; d_gene: TRBD1; v_gene: TRBV2; abundance: few; CDR3aa: CASSGQGPGELFF; CDR3nt: TGTGCCAGCAGCGGACAGGGCCCCGGGGAGCTGTTTTTT
j_gene: TRBJ1-6; d_gene: .; v_gene: TRBV18; abundance: once; CDR3aa: CASSPQDSQRSPLHF; CDR3nt: TGTGCCAGCTCACCCCAGGACTCTCAGAGGTCACCCCTCCACTTT
j_gene: TRBJ2-1; d_gene: TRBD2; v_gene: TRBV10-3; abundance: .; CDR3aa: CAISENGRAGEQFF; CDR3nt: TGTGCCATCAGTGAGAACGGGAGGGCAGGGGAGCAGTTCTTC
j_gene: TRBJ1-1; d_gene: .; v_gene: TRBV28; abundance: .; CDR3aa: CASISGGTEAFF; CDR3nt: TGTGCCAGCATTTCTGGAGGCACTGAAGCTTTCTTT
j_gene: TRBJ2-1; d_gene: TRBD2; v_gene: TRBV29-1; abundance: .; CDR3aa: CSVDTLAGVGQFF; CDR3nt: TGCAGCGTTGACACATTAGCGGGAGTGGGGCAGTTCTTC
j_gene: TRBJ2-3; d_gene: .; v_gene: TRBV20-1; abundance: .; CDR3aa: CSAPLTDTQYF; CDR3nt: TGCAGTGCTCCCCTCACAGATACGCAGTATTTT
j_gene: TRBJ2-7; d_gene: .; v_gene: TRBV19; abundance: .; CDR3aa: CASSDRGGPSSYEQYF; CDR3nt: TGTGCCAGTAGCGATCGAGGAGGGCCGAGCTCCTACGAGCAGTACTTC
j_gene: TRBJ2-7; d_gene: .; v_gene: TRBV6-5; abundance: .; CDR3aa: CASTSDSSYEQYF; CDR3nt: TGTGCCAGCACGTCGGACAGCTCCTACGAGCAGTACTTC
j_gene: TRBJ2-5; d_gene: TRBD1; v_gene: TRBV2; abundance: once; CDR3aa: CASTPGGLYQETQYF; CDR3nt: TGTGCCAGCACCCCAGGGGGTCTGTACCAAGAGACCCAGTACTTC
j_gene: TRBJ2-5; d_gene: .; v_gene: TRBV21-1; abundance: .; CDR3aa: CASRSRLAGTPPKETQYF; CDR3nt: TGTGCCAGCAGATCCCGGCTAGCGGGTACACCTCCCAAAGAGACCCAGTACTTC
j_gene: TRBJ2-7; d_gene: .; v_gene: TRBV21-1; abundance: .; CDR3aa: CASSKNSRRAGFLDEQYF; CDR3nt: TGTGCCAGCAGCAAAAATAGTCGTCGAGCGGGATTCTTAGACGAGCAGTACTTC
j_gene: TRBJ2-7; d_gene: TRBD2; v_gene: TRBV5-4; abundance: .; CDR3aa: CASSFGTSGTYEQYF; CDR3nt: TGTGCCAGCAGCTTCGGGACTAGCGGAACCTACGAGCAGTACTTC
j_gene: TRBJ1-6; d_gene: .; v_gene: TRBV7-9; abundance: .; CDR3aa: CASSGLPLASPLHF; CDR3nt: TGTGCCAGCTCGGGTCTTCCTTTAGCTTCACCCCTCCACTTT
j_gene: TRBJ1-4; d_gene: .; v_gene: TRBV13; abundance: .; CDR3aa: CASSYGQHNEKLFF; CDR3nt: TGTGCCAGCAGTTACGGACAGCACAATGAAAAACTGTTTTTT
j_gene: TRBJ2-5; d_gene: TRBD2; v_gene: TRBV7-3; abundance: .; CDR3aa: CASTQQGAGGGQETQYF; CDR3nt: TGTGCCAGCACCCAGCAGGGTGCGGGAGGGGGACAAGAGACCCAGTACTTC
j_gene: TRBJ1-5; d_gene: .; v_gene: TRBV5-1; abundance: .; CDR3aa: CASSLEGAHQPQHF; CDR3nt: TGCGCCAGCAGCTTGGAAGGGGCCCATCAGCCCCAGCATTTT
j_gene: TRBJ1-2; d_gene: .; v_gene: TRBV18; abundance: few; CDR3aa: CASSPQVTGTNYGYTF; CDR3nt: TGTGCCAGCTCACCACAAGTTACAGGGACCAACTATGGCTACACCTTC
j_gene: TRBJ1-2; d_gene: .; v_gene: TRBV12-3/TRBV12-4; abundance: once; CDR3aa: CASSLQGSYGYTF; CDR3nt: TGTGCCAGCAGTTTGCAGGGTTCCTATGGCTACACCTTC